These 12 T cell receptor beta chains were all obtained from the same sample, sequenced in a study of T cell responses to AZD1222 COVID-19 vaccine. Assay: immunoSEQ multiplex PCR; the TCRdb copy retains only in-frame clones and omits some. The sample has some 150,000 clones, more than 90% seen once. This sample comprised peripheral blood, obtained 28 days after the second AZD1222 dose. The receptors shown here come from an adult who received the AZD1222 COVID-19 vaccine.

The chain couples TRBV11-2 to TRBJ1-5, with D possibly being TRBD1 (6 bases). The CDR3 has 15 amino acids. Germline CDR1 is SGHAT and CDR2 is FQNNGV. The germline V and J ends were trimmed by 5 bases and 1 base, with 12 bases remaining between them. CDR3 bases: TGTGCCAGCAGCGGAGGGACACTAAGCAATCAGCCCCAGCATTTT. Its protein product is CASSGGTLSNQPQHF. Drawing the rest from reference TRBV11-2 and TRBJ1-5, the complete variable domain is EAGVAQSPRYKIIEKRQSVAFWCNPISGHATLYWYQQILGQGPKLLIQFQNNGVVDDSQLPKDRFSAERLKGVDSTLKIQPAKLEDSAVYLCASSGGTLSNQPQHFGDGTRLSIL.

The chain couples TRBV5-1 to TRBJ2-7, with D perhaps being TRBD1 or TRBD2 (6 bases each). V gave up 2 bases and J gave up 0 bases, with 15 bases separating them. The CDR3 contains 16 residues. CDR1 and CDR2 (germline): SGHRS, YFSETQ. The CDR3 DNA reads as TGCGCCAGCAGCTTAGGGGACGGGGGCAGCTCCTACGAGCAGTACTTC. It codes for CASSLGDGGSSYEQYF.

This clone has just a few counts. The chain has TRBV28 and TRBJ1-3; D unresolved. The CDR3 is made up of 15 amino acids. Germline CDR1 is MDHEN and CDR2 is SYDVKM. V lost 6 bases, J lost 0 bases, and 12 bases lay in between. CDR3 protein: CASRSASRSGNTIYF. CDR3 coding DNA: TGTGCCAGCAGGTCAGCTTCCCGCTCTGGAAACACCATATATTTT.

This rearrangement joins TRBV5-1 to TRBJ2-1; unclear D gene. V gave up 0 bases and J gave up 5 bases, with 12 bases separating them. This CDR3 has 15 residues. Germline CDR1 and CDR2: SGHRS and YFSETQ. This chain's CDR3 is CASSLASSLNNEQFF. CDR3 DNA sequence: TGCGCCAGCAGCTTGGCGTCTAGTCTTAACAATGAGCAGTTCTTC.

The chain uses TRBV7-3 and TRBJ2-2; no firm D call. CDR3 size: 12 residues. Between the trimmed V and J ends, which lost 2 bases and 3 bases, there was a span of 1 base. CDR1 is SGHTA and CDR2 is FQGTGA in the germline V gene. CDR3 loop: CASSLDTGELFF. CDR3 DNA: TGTGCCAGCAGCTTAGACACCGGGGAGCTGTTTTTT.

CDR3 in amino acids: CASSLPGGNQPQHF. The DNA for the CDR3 is TGTGCCAGCAGCTTACCAGGGGGCAATCAGCCCCAGCATTTT. This chain joins TRBV7-2 and TRBJ1-5, with D perhaps TRBD1 (6 bases). The V gene lost 2 bases and the J gene lost 2 bases, with 7 bases spanning the gap. CDR3 length: 14 amino acids. Germline loops: CDR1 SGHTA, CDR2 FQGNSA.

The V gene is TRBV7-6, the J gene TRBJ1-4; D is undetermined. In germline, CDR1 is SGHVS, CDR2 FNYEAQ. This CDR3 contains 13 residues. V was shortened by 4 bases and J by 8 bases, with 11 bases between the two germline ends. CDR3 residues: CASSSRSEEKLFF. The CDR3 DNA sequence: TGTGCCAGCAGCTCGAGGTCGGAGGAAAAACTGTTTTTT.

This chain joins TRBV2 and TRBJ1-1; TRBD1 might be the D (5 bases). Trimming took 7 bases from V and 2 from J, leaving 11 bases between them. The CDR3 is made up of 13 amino acids. Germline assignment: CDR1 SNHLY and CDR2 FYNNEI. CDR3 amino acids: CASTRGPNTEAFF. CDR3 DNA: TGTGCCAGCACCCGGGGCCCCAACACTGAAGCTTTCTTT.

The gene calls are TRBV6-5 and TRBJ1-3; no firm D call. Germline V gives CDR1 MNHEY, CDR2 SVGAGI. The V end was cut by 6 bases, the J end by 0 bases, with 9 bases between. CDR3 length: 14 residues. Written as DNA, the CDR3 is TGTGCCAGCAGCAACCCGAGCTCTGGAAACACCATATATTTT. Translation gives CASSNPSSGNTIYF.

The chain employs TRBV4-2 and TRBJ2-7; weak D call: TRBD1 (6 bases). The CDR3 contains 11 residues. Germline V gene data show CDR1 as LGHNA and CDR2 as YNFKEQ. Trimming cost V 3 bases and J 8 bases, with 8 bases left between them. CDR3 region: CASSHGQKQYF. CDR3 nucleotides: TGTGCCAGCAGCCACGGACAGAAGCAGTACTTC.

The chain recombines TRBV4-3 with TRBJ1-2; TRBD1 aligns across 9 bases. After removal of 4 bases from V and 4 bases from J, the junction contained 7 bases not matched to a gene. Germline-derived CDR1 and CDR2 are LGHNA and YSLEER. The CDR3 covers 15 residues. CDR3 DNA sequence: TGCGCCAGCAGCCCGGGACAGGGTCGATCCTATGGCTACACCTTC. Amino acid sequence: CASSPGQGRSYGYTF.

The count of this clone is one. The chain uses TRBV24-1 and TRBJ2-3; TRBD2 agrees at 7 bases. From germline, CDR1 is KGHDR and CDR2 SFDVKD. This CDR3 has 17 amino acids. Trimming removed 2 bases from V and 1 base from J; junction bases left unmatched: 8. In DNA, the CDR3 is TGTGCCACCAGTGATTGGGGGAGCGGGAAGGGCACAGATACGCAGTATTTT. This sequence encodes CATSDWGSGKGTDTQYF.